Sequencing of this T cell receptor (beta chain) was carried out in a study of blood T cell repertoires in COVID-19. About the study: Samples taken during acute and convalescent COVID-19 were collected in the United States, Italy and Spain. T cells, B-cell-depleted T cells, or PBMCs supplied cDNA or gDNA.

Losses at the gene ends were 6 bases for V and 2 bases for J; bases not matched to a gene: 10. The length of the CDR3 is 19 residues. From germline, CDR1 is SNHLY and CDR2 FYNNEI. This clone was recorded only once. In the source study's methods: The assay estimated nucleated cells by amplifying reference gene primers. TCRdb keeps only in-frame clones here, not all; method: immunoSEQ multiplex PCR. The V and J calls and clone size were taken over from that table, and D and trimming were inferred from the DNA. The sample contains tens of thousands of clones, just under 85% of which appear only once. Sequencing was done on a sample of peripheral blood. The origin of this receptor is a human donor with acute or convalescent COVID-19. The donor label of this sample is uncertain. The chain joins TRBV2 to TRBJ2-4; 16 bases fit TRBD2. CDR3 DNA: TGTGCCAGCAGGATGGGACTAGCGGGAGGGCCGGGGACCAAAAACATTCAGTACTTC. This translates into CASRMGLAGGPGTKNIQYF.